This entry lists 32 T cell receptor beta chains sequenced from one sample in a study of shared clonotypes between healthy human individuals. Clones were read by immunoSEQ multiplex PCR, and TCRdb kept only the in-frame ones, dropping some. The sample gives about 2 million clones, 85% to 95% of which show up once; 0.13% is in the top ten. The sequenced material came from naive CD4+ T cells sorted from blood. The subset here: CD45RA+ positively selected. These receptors were collected from a man between 18 and 29 years old in good health.

This clone came up once. The chain recombines TRBV28 with TRBJ1-5; D call uncertain. V was trimmed by 7 bases and J by 7 bases, leaving 17 bases between them. From germline, CDR1 is MDHEN and CDR2 SYDVKM. There are 14 residues in the CDR3. CDR3 region: CASTSGEGRQPQHF. The CDR3 DNA reads as TGTGCCAGCACCTCAGGTGAGGGTAGACAGCCCCAGCATTTT.

The V call is TRBV4-1, the J call TRBJ2-7, with D maybe TRBD2 (6 bases). The germline V gene encodes CDR1 MGHRA and CDR2 YSYEKL. CDR3 length: 14 residues. Trimming shortened V by 1 base and J by 3 bases, and 10 bases separated the two germline ends. The CDR3 is CASSQGGAFYEQYF. The CDR3, as DNA: TGCGCCAGCAGCCAAGGCGGGGCTTTCTACGAGCAGTACTTC.

V is TRBV6-1 and J is TRBJ1-2, with 9 bases aligning to TRBD1. CDR1 MNHNS and CDR2 SASEGT come from the germline V gene. V dropped 2 bases and J dropped 8; count of bases not matched to a gene: 9. The CDR3 extends over 15 amino acids. CDR3 sequence reads: CASSETGGGTRGYTF. The CDR3 nucleotides read TGTGCCAGCAGTGAAACAGGGGGCGGAACGAGAGGCTACACCTTC.

The chain joins TRBV7-6 to TRBJ2-7; 9 bases match TRBD1. The CDR3 has 16 residues. Per the germline V gene, CDR1 is SGHVS and CDR2 is FNYEAQ. V trimming: 1 base; J trimming: 2 bases; junction bases outside the gene matches: 6. For the CDR3, the DNA is TGTGCCAGCAGCTTAGGGAGGACAGGGGACCCCTACGAGCAGTACTTC. It codes for CASSLGRTGDPYEQYF.

The chain couples TRBV6-1 to TRBJ1-3; D remains ambiguous. This CDR3 spans 15 amino acids. Deletions cut 4 bases from V and 3 bases from J, with 13 bases between. Germline loops: CDR1 MNHNS, CDR2 SASEGT. The DNA of the CDR3 is TGTGCCAGCAGTGCCCATTCTGTGGGTGGAAACACCATATATTTT. Protein: CASSAHSVGGNTIYF.

Comments on this clone: A read error may be the cause here, since a much bigger clone is one base away. The chain employs TRBV4-1 and TRBJ1-1, with TRBD1 identical over 9 bases. This CDR3 region has 14 residues. Germline CDR1 and CDR2: MGHRA and YSYEKL. This chain's CDR3 is CASGQQGAGTEAFF. The CDR3 nucleotides are TGCGCCAGCGGCCAACAGGGGGCCGGCACTGAAGCTTTCTTT.

Note on this clone: One base away lies a much larger clone, so this may be a sequencing read error. Other DNA sequences in the same sample also yield this CDR3. J is TRBJ2-7 and V is TRBV7-2; D gene unclear. The V and J ends lost 5 bases and 4 bases respectively, with 6 bases between them. Germline CDR1 is SGHTA and CDR2 is FQGNSA. The CDR3 length is 11 residues. The CDR3: CASSRGYEQYF. The CDR3 DNA sequence: TGTGCCAGCAGCCGCGGATACGAGCAGTACTTC.

With respect to this clone: This sample includes further DNA sequences coding for the same CDR3. This chain joins TRBV11-2 and TRBJ2-7; D not resolved. Trimming cost V 0 bases and J 1 base, with 7 bases left between them. The CDR3 has 14 amino acids. CDR1 is SGHAT, CDR2 FQNNGV, per germline. The CDR3 sequence: CASSLDRLSYEQYF. The DNA for the CDR3 is TGTGCCAGCAGCTTAGATCGGCTATCCTACGAGCAGTACTTC. Filled out from reference TRBV11-2 and TRBJ2-7, the complete variable domain reads EAGVAQSPRYKIIEKRQSVAFWCNPISGHATLYWYQQILGQGPKLLIQFQNNGVVDDSQLPKDRFSAERLKGVDSTLKIQPAKLEDSAVYLCASSLDRLSYEQYFGPGTRLTVT.

This chain connects TRBV7-9 to TRBJ2-7; D may be TRBD2 (6 bases). Trimming left V 1 base short and J 0 bases short, with 13 bases between. Germline assignment: CDR1 SEHNR and CDR2 FQNEAQ (reference sequence). The CDR3 runs to 16 residues. The CDR3, as DNA: TGTGCCAGCAGCTTAGGGAGGGACGGAAACTCCTACGAGCAGTACTTC. As protein: CASSLGRDGNSYEQYF.

This clone was observed once. The rearrangement uses TRBV7-2 and TRBJ1-2; 8 bases agree with TRBD1. Germline values: CDR1 SGHTA, CDR2 FQGNSA. There are 13 residues in the CDR3. With V trimmed by 6 bases and J by 5 bases, 5 bases remained unmatched. DNA for the CDR3: TGTGCCAGCAGTGACAGGGGTAAGTATGGCTACACCTTC. This encodes CASSDRGKYGYTF.

This sequence joins TRBV4-1 and TRBJ2-3; TRBD2 might be the D (6 bases). Germline values: CDR1 MGHRA, CDR2 YSYEKL. Trimming left V 3 bases short and J 6 bases short, with 16 bases between. The CDR3 extends over 15 amino acids. DNA for the CDR3: TGCGCCAGCAGCCAGACTCCTGGGGGACTTGATACGCAGTATTTT. This codes for CASSQTPGGLDTQYF.

The chain employs TRBV19 and TRBJ2-5; D remains unclear. The germline V gene encodes CDR1 LNHDA and CDR2 SQIVND (reference sequence). Trimming took 5 bases from V and 5 from J, leaving 15 bases between them. This CDR3 spans 14 amino acids. The CDR3 DNA follows: TGTGCCAGTAGTCCTGGTACTCTAGGGGAGACCCAGTACTTC. It codes for CASSPGTLGETQYF.

The rearrangement uses TRBV7-2 and TRBJ2-7; D remains ambiguous. Germline assignment: CDR1 SGHTA and CDR2 FQGNSA. The V gene lost 2 bases and the J gene lost 12 bases, with 14 bases spanning the gap. The CDR3 loop spans 12 amino acids. CDR3 protein: CASSLTTGHWYF. The CDR3 region has the DNA TGTGCCAGCAGCTTAACCACCGGGCACTGGTACTTC.

The chain joins TRBV5-6 to TRBJ2-7, with 12 bases identical to TRBD2. CDR1 is SGHDT, CDR2 YYEEEE, per germline. Trimming took 0 bases from V and 3 from J; bases not matched to a gene: 13. This CDR3 comprises 19 residues. CDR3 loop: CASSLGGLAGGRGYYEQYF. CDR3 bases: TGTGCCAGCAGCTTGGGGGGACTAGCGGGTGGGAGAGGGTACTACGAGCAGTACTTC. Full variable domain (outside the CDR3, taken from reference TRBV5-6 and TRBJ2-7): DAGVTQSPTHLIKTRGQQVTLRCSPKSGHDTVSWYQQALGQGPQFIFQYYEEEERQRGNFPDRFSGHQFPNYSSELNVNALLLGDSALYLCASSLGGLAGGRGYYEQYFGPGTRLTVT.

This clone was seen once. Additional DNA sequences in this sample encode the identical CDR3. The gene calls are TRBV6-5 and TRBJ1-1; D may be TRBD1 (5 bases). The germline V and J ends were trimmed by 7 bases and 1 base, with 10 bases remaining between them. The CDR3 loop spans 13 amino acids. CDR1 MNHEY and CDR2 SVGAGI come from the germline V gene. The CDR3 region is CASTRDGNTEAFF. The CDR3 coding sequence is TGTGCCAGCACCAGGGACGGGAACACTGAAGCTTTCTTT.

The J gene is TRBJ2-7, the V gene TRBV12-1; whether TRBD2, the table's D call, matches the DNA was not checked. TRBV12-1 constitutes a pseudogene. This CDR3 region has 16 residues. CDR3 in amino acids: CASSVLLAVRSYEQYF. CDR3 sequence (DNA): TGTGCCAGCAGCGTCTTACTAGCGGTGCGCTCCTACGAGCAGTACTTC.

The V and J genes are TRBV5-4 and TRBJ2-3; D remains ambiguous. Trimming cost V 0 bases and J 4 bases, with 6 bases left between them. Germline V gene lookup returns CDR1 SGHNT and CDR2 YYREEE (reference sequence). There are 13 residues in the CDR3. The CDR3, as DNA: TGTGCCAGCAGCTTGGACTGGGCAGATACGCAGTATTTT. Residues: CASSLDWADTQYF.

The V and J genes are TRBV5-5 and TRBJ2-7, with D perhaps being TRBD1 or TRBD2 (5 bases each). Trimming pared 2 bases from V and 4 bases from J, leaving 19 bases between. The germline CDR1 and CDR2 sequences are SGHKS and YYEKEE (reference sequence). The CDR3 length is 16 residues. The CDR3 nucleotides read TGTGCCAGCAGCTTCTCCCCCCAGGGAGTCGGATACGAGCAGTACTTC. It encodes CASSFSPQGVGYEQYF.

This clone has a single count. Within the sample, other DNA sequences also encode this same CDR3. The rearrangement joins TRBV5-1 to TRBJ2-1; weak D call: TRBD2 (5 bases). This CDR3 has 12 amino acids. The germline V gene has CDR1 SGHRS and CDR2 YFSETQ. Trimming shortened V by 2 bases and J by 7 bases, and 7 bases separated the two germline ends. CDR3 nucleotide sequence: TGCGCCAGCAGCTTTCCGGGGAATGAGCAGTTCTTC. Amino acid sequence: CASSFPGNEQFF. The complete variable domain, with remaining parts taken from reference TRBV5-1 and TRBJ2-1, reads KAGVTQTPRYLIKTRGQQVTLSCSPISGHRSVSWYQQTPGQGLQFLFEYFSETQRNKGNFPGRFSGRQFSNSRSEMNVSTLELGDSALYLCASSFPGNEQFFGPGTRLTVL.

The V and J genes are TRBV9 and TRBJ2-3; 10 positions match TRBD1. Per the germline V gene, CDR1 is SGDLS and CDR2 is YYNGEE. CDR3 size: 17 residues. V shed 2 bases and J 4 bases; nucleotides not matched to a gene: 10. CDR3 sequence (DNA): TGTGCCAGCAGCGTGAGCATCCCGGGACAGGGGCCAGATACGCAGTATTTT. Residues: CASSVSIPGQGPDTQYF.

In the case of this clone: The same CDR3 also results from other DNA sequences found in this sample. The chain joins TRBV18 to TRBJ1-5; D gene unclear. Between the trimmed V and J ends, which lost 0 bases and 1 base, there was a span of 7 bases. Germline CDR1 KGHSH, CDR2 LQKENI. The CDR3 runs 15 residues. The CDR3 here is CASSPPGGSNQPQHF. The DNA for the CDR3 is TGTGCCAGCTCACCACCGGGTGGGAGCAATCAGCCCCAGCATTTT.

V is TRBV30 and J is TRBJ2-2; 11 bases align to TRBD2. Per the germline V gene, CDR1 is GTSNPN and CDR2 is SVGIG (reference sequence). V lost 1 base and J lost 5; bases outside the gene matches: 0. The CDR3 is made up of 14 amino acids. The CDR3 reads CAWSGTSGTGELFF. CDR3 nucleotides: TGTGCCTGGAGTGGGACTAGCGGGACCGGGGAGCTGTTTTTT.

The chain joins TRBV15 to TRBJ1-2; D is ambiguous. Trimming cost V 0 bases and J 4 bases, with 9 bases left between them. The CDR3 spans 14 residues. Per the germline V gene, CDR1 is LNHNV and CDR2 is YYDKDF (reference sequence). As DNA, the CDR3 is TGTGCCACCAGCAGAGATCGTCCCAGCTATGGCTACACCTTC. This codes for CATSRDRPSYGYTF.

Concerning this clone: The sample carries other DNA sequences with the same CDR3. V is TRBV6-5 and J is TRBJ2-5; D uncertain. The CDR3 totals 11 residues. The V gene's germline CDR1 is MNHEY and CDR2 SVGAGI. Trimming shortened V by 1 base and J by 8 bases, and 5 bases separated the two germline ends. The CDR3 here is CASSYFGTQYF. The CDR3 coding sequence is TGTGCCAGCAGTTACTTTGGAACCCAGTACTTC.

The V call is TRBV5-5, the J call TRBJ2-2; 7 positions match TRBD1. CDR1 SGHKS and CDR2 YYEKEE come from the germline V gene (reference sequence). The CDR3 totals 16 residues. The V gene end was trimmed by 1 base and the J gene end by 1 base; junction bases not matched to a gene: 4. The CDR3 DNA sequence: TGTGCCAGCAGCTTGATCGGGACAGTGAACACCGGGGAGCTGTTTTTT. Its translation: CASSLIGTVNTGELFF.

Note on this clone: Other DNA sequences in the sample encode the same CDR3. The chain links TRBV18 to TRBJ1-2; D gene ambiguous. This CDR3 has 11 residues. Germline assignment: CDR1 KGHSH and CDR2 LQKENI. V was cut by 2 bases and J by 8 bases, with 6 bases left in between. The chain's CDR3 is CASSPGGGYTF. Written as DNA, the CDR3 is TGTGCCAGCTCACCAGGCGGCGGCTACACCTTC.

This sequence joins TRBV5-6 and TRBJ1-1; D not certain. Trimming took 4 bases from V and 4 from J, leaving 14 bases between them. The CDR3 spans 14 residues. Germline V gene sequence: CDR1 SGHDT, CDR2 YYEEEE. The CDR3 protein is CASSLGSLGTEAFF. The CDR3 region has the DNA TGTGCCAGCAGCCTCGGGAGTCTGGGCACTGAAGCTTTCTTT.

The V and J genes are TRBV19 and TRBJ1-6; a weak D match, TRBD1 (5 bases). The CDR3 has 17 amino acids. Germline CDR1 reads LNHDA; CDR2 reads SQIVND (reference sequence). Trimming took off 1 base at V and 6 bases at J, with 16 bases between the two ends. Here the CDR3 DNA reads TGTGCCAGTAGTATAGGACAGTCACGGTCTTTTAATTCACCCCTCCACTTT. Protein: CASSIGQSRSFNSPLHF.

The J gene is TRBJ2-3, the V gene TRBV5-6; 10 bases are a match to TRBD2. CDR3 length: 14 amino acids. Germline lookup yields CDR1 SGHDT and CDR2 YYEEEE. The V segment lost 8 bases and the J segment 2 bases; nucleotides outside the gene matches: 5. This CDR3 reads CASFSGRPTDTQYF. The CDR3 DNA reads as TGTGCCAGTTTTAGCGGGAGGCCCACAGATACGCAGTATTTT.

The chain links TRBV28 to TRBJ2-5; tentatively, D is TRBD1 (5 bases). The CDR3 totals 15 residues. The V gene lost 7 bases and the J gene lost 3 bases, with 18 bases spanning the gap. Germline loops: CDR1 MDHEN, CDR2 SYDVKM. CDR3 sequence (DNA): TGTGCCAGCATCCCTTTTAAGGCCAGGGAAGAGACCCAGTACTTC. This codes for CASIPFKAREETQYF.

The V call is TRBV29-1, the J call TRBJ2-5, with D possibly matching TRBD2 (5 bases). The V end lost 4 bases, the J end lost 5 bases, and 14 bases lay between the germline ends. The germline CDR1 and CDR2 sequences are SQVTM and ANQGSEA. There are 13 residues in the CDR3. The CDR3 DNA sequence: TGCAGCGTTGCCAAAGGGTCGGGGGAGACCCAGTACTTC. This translates into CSVAKGSGETQYF.

This sequence joins TRBV5-1 and TRBJ1-1, with no clear D. This CDR3 contains 14 residues. V was trimmed by 0 bases and J by 4 bases, leaving 10 bases between them. Germline CDR1 SGHRS, CDR2 YFSETQ. CDR3 residues: CASSLEAAGTEAFF. The DNA of the CDR3 is TGCGCCAGCAGCTTGGAGGCCGCGGGCACTGAAGCTTTCTTT.